Presented here are 27 T cell receptor beta chains from one specimen sequenced in a study of CD8+ T cells in alopecia areata. Treatment in this sample: oral pan-JAK inhibitor, 5-10 mg twice daily. Extracted RNA was reverse transcribed into cDNA, the sequencing template. This table comes from immunoSEQ multiplex PCR, and its TCRdb copy is limited to in-frame clones, with some not included. The repertoire holds around 100,000 clones, less than 75% seen once, with 10% to 15% in the top ten. Sequences were derived from CD8+ T cells sorted from blood, sampled at week 24, from a patient treated with tofacitinib. The receptors were gathered from a human donor with alopecia areata.

The chain combines TRBV7-3 with TRBJ1-2; D uncertain. The CDR3 covers 13 residues. Trimming pared 5 bases from V and 3 bases from J, leaving 10 bases between. Germline assignment: CDR1 SGHTA and CDR2 FQGTGA. CDR3 protein: CASSPGPDYGYTF. As DNA, the CDR3 is TGTGCCAGCAGCCCTGGACCGGACTATGGCTACACCTTC. The complete variable domain, with remaining parts taken from reference TRBV7-3 and TRBJ1-2, reads GAGVSQTPSNKVTEKGKYVELRCDPISGHTALYWYRQSLGQGPEFLIYFQGTGAADDSGLPNDRFFAVRPEGSVSTLKIQRTERGDSAVYLCASSPGPDYGYTFGSGTRLTVV.

This clone has only a few counts. In DNA form, the CDR3 reads TGTGCCAGCAGCCGCCCCGGACTACTCCAAGAGACCCAGTACTTC. Amino acids: CASSRPGLLQETQYF. This sequence joins TRBV7-9 and TRBJ2-5; tentatively, D is TRBD2 (6 bases). The CDR3 loop spans 15 amino acids. Germline CDR1 and CDR2: SEHNR and FQNEAQ (reference sequence). Trimming removed 5 bases from V and 1 base from J, with 14 bases in between.

The V gene is TRBV6-6, the J gene TRBJ1-1; 7 bases map to TRBD1. Germline trimming cut 6 bases from V and 1 base from J; bases unmatched to any gene: 8. The CDR3 has 15 amino acids. CDR1 is MNHNY and CDR2 is SVGAGI in the germline V gene (reference sequence). CDR3 loop: CASSWTGQGNTEAFF. The CDR3 region has the DNA TGTGCCAGCAGCTGGACAGGCCAAGGGAACACTGAAGCTTTCTTT.

This clone was observed a few times. The chain uses TRBV6-1 and TRBJ1-5, with no clear D. CDR3 size: 15 residues. Germline V CDR1 and CDR2: MNHNS, SASEGT. The V and J ends lost 2 bases and 3 bases respectively, with 11 bases between them. The CDR3 protein is CASSELQKLNQPQHF. The CDR3, as DNA: TGTGCCAGCAGTGAATTACAGAAACTCAATCAGCCCCAGCATTTT.

The V call is TRBV2, the J call TRBJ2-1; 10 bases are a match to TRBD1. This CDR3 has 14 amino acids. Germline V gene data show CDR1 as SNHLY and CDR2 as FYNNEI. Trimming at V came to 7 bases and at J to 11 bases, leaving 11 bases not matched to a gene. The CDR3 bases are TGTGCCAGCAATGGAGGGACAGGGGAGAGACAGCAGTTCTTC. Translation gives CASNGGTGERQQFF.

In its sample, this clone was seen a few times. The chain carries TRBV30 and TRBJ1-1; no clear D gene. Germline CDR1 and CDR2: GTSNPN and SVGIG (reference sequence). The V end was cut by 2 bases, the J end by 7 bases, with 14 bases between. The CDR3 runs to 13 residues. The CDR3 region has the DNA TGTGCCTGGAGTTTCCGAGGCGCCTTTGAAGCTTTCTTT. Its protein is CAWSFRGAFEAFF.

The V gene is TRBV6-5, the J gene TRBJ2-7; D is perhaps TRBD1 or TRBD2 (6 bases each). The CDR3 contains 15 residues. Looked up from germline, CDR1 is MNHEY and CDR2 is SVGAGI. Trimming shortened V by 1 base and J by 5 bases, and 15 bases separated the two germline ends. This chain's CDR3 is CASSYYLPGADEQYF. CDR3 sequence (DNA): TGTGCCAGCAGTTACTACCTCCCGGGGGCCGACGAGCAGTACTTC.

This clone has a handful of counts. The chain has TRBV5-1 and TRBJ1-1; 7 positions agree with TRBD1. Germline V CDR1 and CDR2: SGHRS, YFSETQ. There are 13 residues in the CDR3. Losses at the gene ends were 7 bases for V and 2 bases for J; bases not matched to a gene: 5. The CDR3 region has the DNA TGCGCCAGCGGCACAGGGGATAACACTGAAGCTTTCTTT. It specifies CASGTGDNTEAFF.

The sample holds a few counts of this clone. V gene TRBV29-1 combines with J gene TRBJ1-1; a possible D gene is TRBD1 (5 bases). The CDR3 is made up of 11 amino acids. The ends were cut back, 6 bases at V and 11 bases at J, with 16 bases in the middle. Looked up from germline, CDR1 is SQVTM and CDR2 is ANQGSEA. The CDR3, as DNA: TGCAGCGTACCGGGACGGAGTTTGGCTTTCTTT. It encodes CSVPGRSLAFF.

Only a few counts were recorded for this clone. The J gene is TRBJ2-2, the V gene TRBV9, with D tentatively TRBD2 (5 bases). Germline lookup yields CDR1 SGDLS and CDR2 YYNGEE. The CDR3 has 16 amino acids. V lost 0 bases to trimming and J lost 6 bases, with 15 bases between them. The CDR3 spells CASSVDKGAGPGELFF. The CDR3 DNA follows: TGTGCCAGCAGCGTAGACAAGGGCGCGGGTCCCGGGGAGCTGTTTTTT.

The CDR3 DNA follows: TGTGCCAGCAGCGGGGTTTCGTCAGGGGGTTATGGCTACACCTTC. Protein product: CASSGVSSGGYGYTF. The rearrangement joins TRBV13 to TRBJ1-2; 7 bases line up with TRBD1. This CDR3 has 15 residues. Trimming removed 5 bases from V and 5 bases from J; junction bases left unmatched: 11. CDR1 is PRHDT, CDR2 FYEKMQ, per germline (reference sequence).

The DNA for the CDR3 is TGCAGCGTTGGGACAGGGGAAGATCAGCCCCAGCATTTT. This codes for CSVGTGEDQPQHF. J is TRBJ1-5 and V is TRBV29-1; 9 positions match TRBD1. The germline CDR1 and CDR2 sequences are SQVTM and ANQGSEA. With 4 bases clipped from V and 5 bases from J, the junction kept 3 bases outside the gene matches. There are 13 residues in the CDR3. The full variable domain, completed using reference TRBV29-1 and TRBJ1-5, is SAVISQKPSRDICQRGTSLTIQCQVDSQVTMMFWYRQQPGQSLTLIATANQGSEATYESGFVIDKFPISRPNLTFSTLTVSNMSPEDSSIYLCSVGTGEDQPQHFGDGTRLSIL.

The table lists this clone with a few counts. The chain links TRBV7-9 to TRBJ2-7; 9 nucleotides line up with TRBD1. This CDR3 has 13 residues. Germline CDR1 is SEHNR and CDR2 is FQNEAQ (reference sequence). V gave up 4 bases and J gave up 5 bases; unmatched junction bases: 3. The CDR3 spells CASSWGQGHEQYF. DNA of the CDR3: TGTGCCAGCAGCTGGGGACAGGGCCACGAGCAGTACTTC.

The V call is TRBV11-2, the J call TRBJ1-1; D unclear. Germline V lookup: CDR1 SGHAT, CDR2 FQNNGV. CDR3 length: 13 residues. Trimming pared 2 bases from V and 4 bases from J, leaving 8 bases between. CDR3 in amino acids: CASSLNPRTEAFF. DNA of the CDR3: TGTGCCAGCAGCTTAAACCCGCGCACTGAAGCTTTCTTT.

The table lists this clone with a few counts. The chain carries TRBV7-9 and TRBJ2-7, with D tentatively TRBD1 or TRBD2 (6 bases each). This CDR3 is 14 amino acids long. The germline V and J ends were trimmed by 5 bases and 6 bases, with 17 bases remaining between them. Germline V CDR1 and CDR2: SEHNR, FQNEAQ (reference sequence). CDR3 nucleotides: TGTGCCAGCAGCCCACGCAGGGGAGGAACCGAGCAGTACTTC. It yields the protein CASSPRRGGTEQYF.

The rearrangement uses TRBV27 and TRBJ2-7; weak D call: TRBD1 (6 bases). V lost 6 bases, J lost 0 bases, and 15 bases lay in between. From germline, CDR1 is MNHEY and CDR2 SMNVEV (reference sequence). The CDR3 consists of 15 residues. The DNA for the CDR3 is TGTGCCAGCAGCACCGTGGGGGCAAACTCCTACGAGCAGTACTTC. Translation: CASSTVGANSYEQYF.

This clone was counted only a few times. This chain joins TRBV7-9 and TRBJ1-4; D is unclear. This CDR3 spans 15 amino acids. The germline V and J ends were trimmed by 4 bases and 5 bases, with 14 bases remaining between them. Germline CDR1 and CDR2: SEHNR and FQNEAQ (reference sequence). The CDR3 sequence: CASSSSGGRNEKLFF. CDR3 DNA sequence: TGTGCCAGCAGCTCCTCAGGAGGTCGAAATGAAAAACTGTTTTTT.

In this sample, this clone turned up a few times. The chain uses TRBV19 and TRBJ1-5; 9 bases align to TRBD1. Germline values: CDR1 LNHDA, CDR2 SQIVND (reference sequence). V lost 4 bases to trimming and J lost 4 bases; unmatched junction nucleotides: 5. This CDR3 has 15 residues. The CDR3 region has the DNA TGTGCCAGTAGTACGTGGACAGGGGAAAATCAGCCCCAGCATTTT. This gives the protein CASSTWTGENQPQHF.

This sequence joins TRBV19 and TRBJ1-2; weak D call: TRBD1 (5 bases). Germline V gene sequence: CDR1 LNHDA, CDR2 SQIVND (reference sequence). The V end was cut by 2 bases, the J end by 3 bases, with 13 bases between. The CDR3 has 15 amino acids. CDR3 sequence reads: CASSIFSPGDYGYTF. CDR3 in DNA: TGTGCCAGTAGTATATTCTCTCCGGGGGACTATGGCTACACCTTC.

This clone came up a few times. J is TRBJ2-3 and V is TRBV7-9; a weak D match, TRBD1 (6 bases). CDR1 and CDR2 from the germline V gene are SEHNR and FQNEAQ (reference sequence). The CDR3 covers 14 residues. Trimming cost V 3 bases and J 5 bases, with 12 bases left between them. The CDR3 region is CASSFSEGEDTQYF. DNA for the CDR3: TGTGCCAGCAGCTTCAGCGAGGGGGAAGATACGCAGTATTTT.

This clone occurred a few times. The V call is TRBV6-6, the J call TRBJ2-3; D remains ambiguous. CDR1 is MNHNY and CDR2 is SVGAGI in the germline V gene (reference sequence). CDR3 length: 14 amino acids. Between the trimmed V and J ends, which lost 6 bases and 6 bases, there was a span of 16 bases. For the CDR3, the DNA is TGTGCCAGCAGCGACGAGCCCCAAACCGATACGCAGTATTTT. This gives the protein CASSDEPQTDTQYF.

This chain uses TRBV6-5 with TRBJ1-6, with D maybe TRBD1 (5 bases). This CDR3 is 13 amino acids long. Germline CDR1 MNHEY, CDR2 SVGAGI. The V end was cut by 6 bases, the J end by 11 bases, with 14 bases between. The CDR3 region has the DNA TGTGCCAGCAGCGGGGCGGCATCTGCACCCCTCCACTTT. It translates to CASSGAASAPLHF.

This chain connects TRBV15 to TRBJ1-1, with 7 nucleotides matching TRBD1. V gave up 4 bases and J gave up 2 bases; unmatched junction bases: 10. This CDR3 is built from 16 residues. CDR1 and CDR2 (germline): LNHNV, YYDKDF (reference sequence). CDR3 amino acids: CATSKKGGTVNTEAFF. CDR3 DNA: TGTGCCACCAGCAAAAAAGGCGGGACAGTAAACACTGAAGCTTTCTTT.

The chain employs TRBV7-9 and TRBJ2-5; the D is unclear. The CDR3 contains 12 residues. The V gene lost 1 base and the J gene lost 4 bases, with 4 bases spanning the gap. CDR1 is SEHNR, CDR2 FQNEAQ, per germline (reference sequence). The CDR3 DNA follows: TGTGCCAGCAGCTTAGAACGAGAGACCCAGTACTTC. It yields the protein CASSLERETQYF.

This clone has just a few counts. The V call is TRBV7-8, the J call TRBJ1-1; 10 bases align to TRBD1. This CDR3 contains 16 residues. V shed 0 bases and J 7 bases; nucleotides not matched to a gene: 8. Germline V gene data show CDR1 as SGHVS and CDR2 as FQNEAQ. The CDR3 spells CASSLADWGQGNEAFF. The CDR3, as DNA: TGTGCCAGCAGCTTAGCGGATTGGGGACAGGGGAATGAAGCTTTCTTT.

The chain employs TRBV25-1 and TRBJ2-5; 7 bases agree with TRBD1. This CDR3 is 15 amino acids long. Germline V gene sequence: CDR1 MGHDK, CDR2 SYGVNS. V shed 3 bases, J shed 2 bases, and the junction held 6 bases outside the gene matches. The CDR3: CASSEQQGIQETQYF. CDR3 bases: TGTGCCAGCAGTGAGCAACAGGGGATACAAGAGACCCAGTACTTC.

This rearrangement joins TRBV29-1 to TRBJ2-2, with D hard to call. With 3 bases removed from V and 4 bases from J, the gap between germline ends came to 12 bases. The CDR3 length is 14 residues. Germline V lookup: CDR1 SQVTM, CDR2 ANQGSEA. DNA of the CDR3: TGCAGCGTTGACCCCCTAGACCCCACCGGGGAGCTGTTTTTT. Translated, it gives CSVDPLDPTGELFF.